A selection of T cell receptor beta chains follows, all from one sample in a study of blood T cell repertoires in COVID-19. TCRdb's table, derived via immunoSEQ multiplex PCR, lists solely in-frame clones and lacks some. The repertoire holds over 200,000 clones, with approximately 84% as singletons. Material: peripheral blood. The receptors originated from a man older than 75 with acute or convalescent COVID-19. CDR3s include the opening cysteine and the closing phenylalanine or tryptophan. The D gene is left open where the match is weak. The size field is filled for only some rows; it gives once, few, many or a size class.

j_call: TRBJ2-2
v_call: TRBV28
d_call: -
clone_size: -
cdr3_aa: CATIRGNTGELFF
cdr3_nt: TGTGCCACGATCAGGGGTAACACCGGGGAGCTGTTTTTT

j_call: TRBJ1-4
v_call: TRBV6-6
d_call: -
clone_size: -
cdr3_aa: CASTGNEKLFF
cdr3_nt: TGTGCCAGCACCGGTAATGAAAAACTGTTTTTT

j_call: TRBJ1-5
v_call: TRBV18
d_call: -
clone_size: -
cdr3_aa: CASSPGRGHQPQHF
cdr3_nt: TGTGCCAGCTCACCGGGCCGAGGGCATCAGCCCCAGCATTTT

j_call: TRBJ2-2
v_call: TRBV5-1
d_call: TRBD2
clone_size: -
cdr3_aa: CASSLARLALNTGELFF
cdr3_nt: TGCGCCAGCAGCTTGGCCAGACTAGCGCTGAACACCGGGGAGCTGTTTTTT

j_call: TRBJ1-2
v_call: TRBV24-1
d_call: -
clone_size: -
cdr3_aa: CATSDSPGGYTF
cdr3_nt: TGTGCCACCAGTGATTCTCCAGGGGGCTACACCTTC

j_call: TRBJ2-5
v_call: TRBV28
d_call: TRBD2
clone_size: -
cdr3_aa: CASSSRLAGGPSQETQYF
cdr3_nt: TGTGCCAGCAGTTCAAGACTAGCGGGAGGACCCTCACAAGAGACCCAGTACTTC

j_call: TRBJ2-5
v_call: TRBV28
d_call: TRBD2
clone_size: -
cdr3_aa: CASRVQRGYQETQYF
cdr3_nt: TGTGCCAGCAGGGTCCAGCGGGGGTACCAAGAGACCCAGTACTTC

j_call: TRBJ1-2
v_call: TRBV10-3
d_call: -
clone_size: -
cdr3_aa: CAISESLTGLHTF
cdr3_nt: TGTGCCATCAGTGAGTCTTTAACGGGTCTACACACCTTC

j_call: TRBJ1-4
v_call: TRBV7-9
d_call: TRBD1
clone_size: few
cdr3_aa: CASSTQTGPGEKLFF
cdr3_nt: TGTGCCAGCAGCACCCAGACAGGGCCAGGGGAAAAACTGTTTTTT

j_call: TRBJ2-7
v_call: TRBV28
d_call: TRBD1
clone_size: -
cdr3_aa: CASRGTGGYEQYF
cdr3_nt: TGTGCCAGCCGGGGGACAGGGGGCTACGAGCAGTACTTC

j_call: TRBJ1-4
v_call: TRBV6-5
d_call: TRBD1
clone_size: -
cdr3_aa: CASRADRVTNEKLFF
cdr3_nt: TGTGCCAGCAGGGCTGACAGGGTGACTAATGAAAAACTGTTTTTT

j_call: TRBJ2-1
v_call: TRBV6-2/TRBV6-3
d_call: TRBD2
clone_size: once
cdr3_aa: CASSQLAGYNEQFF
cdr3_nt: TGTGCCAGCAGTCAACTAGCGGGTTACAATGAGCAGTTCTTC

j_call: TRBJ2-3
v_call: TRBV4-1
d_call: TRBD2
clone_size: -
cdr3_aa: CASSRGLAVLRDTQYF
cdr3_nt: TGCGCCAGCAGCCGCGGACTAGCGGTCCTCCGGGATACGCAGTATTTT

j_call: TRBJ1-1
v_call: TRBV19
d_call: -
clone_size: -
cdr3_aa: CASTLLGLTEAFF
cdr3_nt: TGTGCCAGTACACTCCTGGGACTCACTGAAGCTTTCTTT

j_call: TRBJ1-1
v_call: TRBV7-9
d_call: -
clone_size: -
cdr3_aa: CASRRRMNTEAFF
cdr3_nt: TGTGCCAGCAGGAGGAGAATGAACACTGAAGCTTTCTTT

j_call: TRBJ2-7
v_call: TRBV5-5
d_call: TRBD1
clone_size: -
cdr3_aa: CASSWGQGSYEQYF
cdr3_nt: TGTGCCAGCAGCTGGGGACAGGGTTCCTACGAGCAGTACTTC

j_call: TRBJ1-3
v_call: TRBV13
d_call: TRBD1
clone_size: -
cdr3_aa: CASSSGTGGGNTIYF
cdr3_nt: TGTGCCAGCAGCTCTGGGACAGGGGGCGGAAACACCATATATTTT

j_call: TRBJ2-1
v_call: TRBV18
d_call: TRBD2
clone_size: -
cdr3_aa: CASSPPLTGGRNEQFF
cdr3_nt: TGTGCCAGCTCACCACCGCTAACGGGAGGGAGAAATGAGCAGTTCTTC

j_call: TRBJ1-3
v_call: TRBV7-9
d_call: -
clone_size: -
cdr3_aa: CASSSGQPNSGNTIYF
cdr3_nt: TGTGCCAGCAGCTCAGGACAGCCTAACTCTGGAAACACCATATATTTT

j_call: TRBJ1-5
v_call: TRBV19
d_call: TRBD1
clone_size: -
cdr3_aa: CASTIQGYNGNQPQHF
cdr3_nt: TGTGCCAGTACCATACAGGGGTATAACGGCAATCAGCCCCAGCATTTT

j_call: TRBJ2-3
v_call: TRBV29-1
d_call: -
clone_size: -
cdr3_aa: CSVQATGPDTQYF
cdr3_nt: TGCAGCGTCCAAGCCACAGGGCCAGATACGCAGTATTTT

j_call: TRBJ1-1
v_call: TRBV11-2
d_call: -
clone_size: -
cdr3_aa: CASSLARGGPAEAFF
cdr3_nt: TGTGCCAGCAGCTTAGCCCGGGGAGGGCCGGCTGAAGCTTTCTTT

j_call: TRBJ2-1
v_call: TRBV7-2
d_call: TRBD2
clone_size: -
cdr3_aa: CASTPGTSANEQFF
cdr3_nt: TGTGCCAGCACCCCCGGGACTAGCGCCAATGAGCAGTTCTTC

j_call: TRBJ2-2
v_call: TRBV3-1/TRBV3-2
d_call: TRBD2
clone_size: -
cdr3_aa: CASRTTSGANTGELFF
cdr3_nt: TGTGCCAGCAGGACCACTAGCGGGGCGAACACCGGGGAGCTGTTTTTT

j_call: TRBJ1-4
v_call: TRBV19
d_call: -
clone_size: -
cdr3_aa: CASVSRGINEKLFF
cdr3_nt: TGTGCCAGTGTAAGCAGGGGAATTAATGAAAAACTGTTTTTT

j_call: TRBJ2-1
v_call: TRBV2
d_call: TRBD2
clone_size: -
cdr3_aa: CASSLAGMYNEQFF
cdr3_nt: TGTGCCAGCAGCCTAGCGGGAATGTACAATGAGCAGTTCTTC

j_call: TRBJ1-4
v_call: TRBV13
d_call: -
clone_size: -
cdr3_aa: CASSVGAHRGEKLFF
cdr3_nt: TGTGCCAGCAGCGTCGGGGCACACCGGGGGGAAAAACTGTTTTTT

j_call: TRBJ2-2
v_call: TRBV7-2
d_call: -
clone_size: -
cdr3_aa: CASIPAPNTGELFF
cdr3_nt: TGTGCCAGCATCCCCGCGCCGAACACCGGGGAGCTGTTTTTT

j_call: TRBJ1-2
v_call: TRBV20-1
d_call: -
clone_size: -
cdr3_aa: CSASVGGGYTF
cdr3_nt: TGCAGTGCTAGCGTGGGAGGTGGCTACACCTTC

j_call: TRBJ2-3
v_call: TRBV5-5
d_call: -
clone_size: -
cdr3_aa: CASSWEADTQYF
cdr3_nt: TGTGCCAGCAGCTGGGAGGCAGATACGCAGTATTTT

j_call: TRBJ1-1
v_call: TRBV6-5
d_call: -
clone_size: few
cdr3_aa: CASSETVNTEAFF
cdr3_nt: TGTGCCAGCAGCGAGACAGTGAACACTGAAGCTTTCTTT

j_call: TRBJ1-4
v_call: TRBV11-2
d_call: TRBD1
clone_size: -
cdr3_aa: CASSPRQGEYATNEKLFF
cdr3_nt: TGTGCCAGCAGCCCACGACAGGGGGAATATGCAACTAATGAAAAACTGTTTTTT

j_call: TRBJ2-2
v_call: TRBV24-1
d_call: TRBD2
clone_size: few
cdr3_aa: CATSDPSGRARGTGELFF
cdr3_nt: TGTGCCACCAGTGACCCCAGCGGGAGGGCCAGGGGGACCGGGGAGCTGTTTTTT

j_call: TRBJ2-1
v_call: TRBV20-1
d_call: -
clone_size: -
cdr3_aa: CSARDPEGQFF
cdr3_nt: TGCAGTGCTAGAGACCCGGAGGGGCAGTTCTTC

j_call: TRBJ1-1
v_call: TRBV6-5
d_call: -
clone_size: -
cdr3_aa: CASSYSAFTSTEAFF
cdr3_nt: TGTGCCAGCAGTTACTCGGCTTTCACTAGCACTGAAGCTTTCTTT

j_call: TRBJ2-7
v_call: TRBV19
d_call: TRBD1
clone_size: -
cdr3_aa: CASTPGGANWYEQYF
cdr3_nt: TGTGCCAGTACCCCAGGGGGAGCAAATTGGTACGAGCAGTACTTC

j_call: TRBJ2-3
v_call: TRBV18
d_call: -
clone_size: -
cdr3_aa: CASSPPRGREPDTQYF
cdr3_nt: TGTGCCAGCTCACCACCAAGGGGTCGGGAGCCAGATACGCAGTATTTT

j_call: TRBJ1-6
v_call: TRBV14
d_call: -
clone_size: -
cdr3_aa: CASSHLPGTYNSPLHF
cdr3_nt: TGTGCCAGCAGCCACTTACCGGGGACCTATAATTCACCCCTCCACTTT

j_call: TRBJ2-3
v_call: TRBV30
d_call: TRBD2
clone_size: -
cdr3_aa: CAWSVGFLAGRDTQYF
cdr3_nt: TGTGCCTGGAGTGTAGGGTTCCTAGCGGGAAGGGATACGCAGTATTTT

j_call: TRBJ2-5
v_call: TRBV7-2
d_call: TRBD2
clone_size: -
cdr3_aa: CASSLAPAGGPRTQYF
cdr3_nt: TGTGCCAGCAGCTTAGCCCCAGCGGGAGGCCCTCGAACCCAGTACTTC

j_call: TRBJ1-4
v_call: TRBV19
d_call: -
clone_size: -
cdr3_aa: CASSMSGAAEKLFF
cdr3_nt: TGTGCCAGTAGTATGTCAGGGGCTGCCGAAAAACTGTTTTTT

j_call: TRBJ1-5
v_call: TRBV19
d_call: TRBD1
clone_size: -
cdr3_aa: CASSIVRQGLSNQPQHF
cdr3_nt: TGTGCCAGTAGTATAGTCCGACAGGGCTTAAGCAATCAGCCCCAGCATTTT

j_call: TRBJ1-6
v_call: TRBV28
d_call: TRBD1
clone_size: -
cdr3_aa: CASSPPGQYNSPLHF
cdr3_nt: TGTGCCAGCAGTCCCCCGGGACAGTATAATTCACCCCTCCACTTT

j_call: TRBJ2-3
v_call: TRBV5-1
d_call: -
clone_size: -
cdr3_aa: CASSATASTDTQYF
cdr3_nt: TGCGCCAGCAGCGCTACAGCAAGCACAGATACGCAGTATTTT

j_call: TRBJ1-5
v_call: TRBV19
d_call: TRBD1
clone_size: once
cdr3_aa: CASSTHRGSNQPQHF
cdr3_nt: TGTGCCAGTAGTACCCACAGGGGCTCCAATCAGCCCCAGCATTTT

j_call: TRBJ2-2
v_call: TRBV7-9
d_call: TRBD1
clone_size: few
cdr3_aa: CASSSRTGNERELFF
cdr3_nt: TGTGCCAGCAGCTCCCGGACAGGGAATGAGAGGGAGCTGTTTTTT

j_call: TRBJ2-1
v_call: TRBV19
d_call: -
clone_size: -
cdr3_aa: CASTPQEAGTNEQFF
cdr3_nt: TGTGCCAGTACCCCCCAAGAGGCGGGAACCAATGAGCAGTTCTTC

j_call: TRBJ1-5
v_call: TRBV7-8
d_call: -
clone_size: -
cdr3_aa: CASSLAGHTGGPQHF
cdr3_nt: TGTGCCAGCAGCTTAGCGGGACATACGGGGGGACCCCAGCATTTT